The sequence of this T cell receptor (beta chain) was determined in a study of T cells after yellow fever vaccination. Findings and limits, study-wide: Post-booster samples contained most primary-vaccination clones (more than 95% CD4, about 90% CD8). Just a small share of clonotypes turned up in the CD4 compartment as well as the CD8 compartment. The secondary response showed a weaker magnitude and a faster peak, day 5 versus 15.

Turning to this clonotype: What it binds is not known.

Germline V gene data show CDR1 as SGHAT and CDR2 as FQNNGV. The CDR3 covers 13 residues. Trimming took off 1 base at V and 4 bases at J, with 7 bases between the two ends. As TCR cDNA was made by 5'RACE template switching, a universal primer site and UMIs were added. MiXCR, applied by TCRdb to the 5' RACE reads, yields one record per CDR3 protein. Of about 120,000 distinct CDR3 sequences listed, 13% to 15% are singletons. Sample: CD8+ T cells sorted from PBMCs, taken 5 days after the yellow fever booster vaccination. The chain has TRBV11-2 and TRBJ1-2; a possible D gene is TRBD1 (5 bases). The source is a man between 18 and 35 years old who received the YFV17D yellow fever vaccine. The CDR3 is CASSLGQIYGYTF. Written as DNA, the CDR3 is TGTGCCAGCAGCTTAGGACAGATCTATGGCTACACCTTC.